This T cell receptor beta chain was sequenced in a study of blood T cell repertoires in COVID-19. Study-wide context: Sources were T cells, B-cell-depleted T cells, or PBMCs; the material itself was cDNA or gDNA.

Clones were sequenced by immunoSEQ multiplex PCR, and TCRdb holds only the in-frame ones, with some missing. The sample yields about 54,000 clones, around 81% seen once. Germline V gene lookup returns CDR1 SQVTM and CDR2 ANQGSEA. CDR3 size: 14 residues. V lost 6 bases, J lost 4 bases, and 5 bases stayed unmatched. The chain is built from TRBV29-1 and TRBJ1-3; 11 bases are shared with TRBD1. The sequence derives from a woman aged 55-70 years with acute or convalescent COVID-19. Material for sequencing was peripheral blood. CDR3 loop: CSVRTGGGGNTIYF. CDR3 coding DNA: TGCAGCGTCCGGACAGGGGGCGGAGGAAACACCATATATTTT. Drawing the rest from reference TRBV29-1 and TRBJ1-3, the complete variable domain is SAVISQKPSRDICQRGTSLTIQCQVDSQVTMMFWYRQQPGQSLTLIATANQGSEATYESGFVIDKFPISRPNLTFSTLTVSNMSPEDSSIYLCSVRTGGGGNTIYFGEGSWLTVV.